The 19 T cell receptor beta chains listed next were all sequenced from one sample in a study of shared clonotypes between healthy human individuals. The table came from immunoSEQ multiplex PCR; TCRdb's copy has only in-frame clones and leaves some out. This sample carries approximately 940,000 clones, 76% of them seen once, and the ten largest clones take roughly 1.5%. Sequenced material: memory CD4+ T cells sorted from blood. Subset reported: CD45RA-negative fraction. All receptors come from a man aged 18 to 29 in good health.

Ten or more counts support this clone. Other DNA sequences from this sample encode an identical CDR3 as well. CDR3 in DNA: TGTGCCAGCTCACCGTACAGGGGTAATGAGCAGTTCTTC. It specifies CASSPYRGNEQFF. V is TRBV18 and J is TRBJ2-1; 7 bases align to TRBD1. Germline assignment: CDR1 KGHSH and CDR2 LQKENI. CDR3 size: 13 residues. V lost 3 bases to trimming and J lost 7 bases; unmatched junction nucleotides: 3.

The chain combines TRBV10-1 with TRBJ1-1, with D unclear. Germline V gene lookup returns CDR1 WNHNN and CDR2 SYGVQD (reference sequence). V lost 5 bases, J lost 6 bases, and 13 bases lay in between. The CDR3 covers 13 residues. The CDR3 loop reads CASSRSGGSEAFF. The DNA of the CDR3 is TGCGCCAGCAGTCGGTCCGGAGGGTCTGAAGCTTTCTTT.

The chain employs TRBV28 and TRBJ1-1, with a weak D call TRBD1 (6 bases). The ends were cut back, 4 bases at V and 2 bases at J, with 14 bases in the middle. This CDR3 spans 15 amino acids. Germline CDR1 is MDHEN and CDR2 is SYDVKM. This CDR3 is CASSSSDRLNTEAFF. The DNA of the CDR3 is TGTGCCAGCAGTTCCTCGGACAGATTAAACACTGAAGCTTTCTTT.

The count of this clone is one. This chain connects TRBV7-2 to TRBJ2-5; D is perhaps TRBD1 or TRBD2 (7 bases each). V shed 4 bases and J shed 2 bases, with 23 bases lying between them. The CDR3 totals 18 residues. Germline V CDR1 and CDR2: SGHTA, FQGNSA. In DNA form, the CDR3 reads TGTGCCAGCAGCTCCGGGGAGGGGGCGATTTGGGTACAAGAGACCCAGTACTTC. Its translation is CASSSGEGAIWVQETQYF.

The genes are TRBV6-1 and TRBJ2-7; D is possibly TRBD2 (5 bases). Looked up from germline, CDR1 is MNHNS and CDR2 is SASEGT. CDR3 length: 13 amino acids. Trimming pared 7 bases from V and 3 bases from J, leaving 13 bases between. CDR3 sequence reads: CASTPGRLYEQYF. The CDR3, as DNA: TGTGCCAGCACCCCGGGGAGACTCTACGAGCAGTACTTC.

This chain links TRBV4-1 with TRBJ2-5, with 7 bases identical to TRBD2. The V and J ends lost 3 bases and 5 bases, in that order; junction bases with no gene match: 15. Germline CDR1 MGHRA, CDR2 YSYEKL. This CDR3 comprises 17 residues. CDR3 sequence: CASSQGGGRAVGETQYF. The CDR3 DNA follows: TGCGCCAGCAGCCAGGGGGGTGGGAGGGCCGTAGGGGAGACCCAGTACTTC.

This clone was counted between two and nine times. The genes are TRBV6-1 and TRBJ2-7; possibly TRBD1 or TRBD2 for D (5 bases each). The CDR3 extends over 14 amino acids. CDR1 and CDR2 (germline): MNHNS, SASEGT. Trimming stripped 10 bases from V and 3 bases from J, with 19 bases between. CDR3 sequence reads: CATHLPGPLYEQYF. The DNA of the CDR3 is TGTGCCACCCATTTACCGGGACCACTCTACGAGCAGTACTTC.

The chain couples TRBV10-2 to TRBJ2-3; D is perhaps TRBD1 (6 bases). Germline V CDR1 and CDR2: WSHSY, SAAADI. V was pared by 7 bases and J by 1 base, with 15 bases between. The CDR3 has 15 amino acids. In DNA, the CDR3 is TGCGCCAGCACCCTAGGACAGTACGGCACAGATACGCAGTATTTT. Translated, it gives CASTLGQYGTDTQYF.

The genes are TRBV5-4 and TRBJ2-1, with TRBD2 matching 11 bases. The V gene's germline CDR1 is SGHNT and CDR2 YYREEE (reference sequence). The CDR3 is made up of 15 amino acids. The junction had 11 bases not matched to a gene; V was cut back by 4 bases and J by 11 bases. CDR3 protein: CASSPGLAGFVQQFF. CDR3 nucleotides: TGTGCCAGCAGCCCAGGACTAGCGGGTTTTGTACAGCAGTTCTTC.

This chain uses TRBV4-2 with TRBJ1-3; D is perhaps TRBD1 (5 bases). There are 14 residues in the CDR3. Germline lookup yields CDR1 LGHNA and CDR2 YNFKEQ. The V gene lost 2 bases and the J gene lost 4 bases, with 9 bases spanning the gap. CDR3 sequence reads: CASSQRGEGNTIYF. In DNA, the CDR3 is TGTGCCAGCAGCCAACGGGGGGAAGGAAACACCATATATTTT.

The chain employs TRBV9 and TRBJ2-1; 10 nucleotides agree with TRBD2. The CDR3 has 20 residues. The ends lost 3 bases at V and 0 bases at J; junction bases unmatched: 15. CDR1 is SGDLS and CDR2 is YYNGEE in the germline V gene. CDR3: CASSGPGLAGASSSYNEQFF. In DNA form, the CDR3 reads TGTGCCAGCAGCGGCCCCGGGCTAGCGGGGGCCTCTAGCTCCTACAATGAGCAGTTCTTC.

The gene calls are TRBV7-8 and TRBJ1-6; 7 bases match TRBD1. The CDR3 runs to 15 residues. The V and J ends lost 3 bases and 5 bases, in that order; junction bases with no gene match: 4. Germline V gives CDR1 SGHVS, CDR2 FQNEAQ. The CDR3 bases are TGTGCCAGCAGCTTTACGACAGGGAATAATTCACCCCTCCACTTT. Residues: CASSFTTGNNSPLHF.

The rearrangement links TRBV11-2 to TRBJ2-3, with 11 positions matching TRBD2. The CDR3 has 20 amino acids. V dropped 0 bases and J dropped 0; count of bases not matched to a gene: 11. CDR1 is SGHAT and CDR2 is FQNNGV in the germline V gene. The CDR3 sequence is CASSLEGLAGGRRSTDTQYF. The DNA of the CDR3 is TGTGCCAGCAGCTTAGAGGGGCTAGCGGGGGGACGGAGGAGCACAGATACGCAGTATTTT. Based on the CDR3 plus reference TRBV11-2 and TRBJ2-3, the full variable domain is EAGVAQSPRYKIIEKRQSVAFWCNPISGHATLYWYQQILGQGPKLLIQFQNNGVVDDSQLPKDRFSAERLKGVDSTLKIQPAKLEDSAVYLCASSLEGLAGGRRSTDTQYFGPGTRLTVL.

The chain couples TRBV11-1 to TRBJ2-1, with D perhaps assigned TRBD1 or TRBD2 (6 bases each). Germline-derived CDR1 and CDR2 are SGHAT and FQDESV (reference sequence). The CDR3 runs to 14 residues. V dropped 1 base and J dropped 9 bases, with 13 bases sitting between them. The CDR3 DNA reads TGTGCCAGCAGCTTAGAGGGGGGCCTCGGTGAGCAGTTCTTC. It is translated as CASSLEGGLGEQFF. Looking up the rest from reference TRBV11-1 and TRBJ2-1 gives the full variable domain: EAEVAQSPRYKITEKSQAVAFWCDPISGHATLYWYRQILGQGPELLVQFQDESVVDDSQLPKDRFSAERLKGVDSTLKIQPAELGDSAMYLCASSLEGGLGEQFFGPGTRLTVL.

This clone came up a few times. This chain uses TRBV14 with TRBJ1-1; no definite D call. The V and J ends lost 6 bases and 4 bases respectively, with 12 bases between them. Per germline, CDR1 SGHDN and CDR2 FVKESK. The CDR3 is 13 amino acids. CDR3 in amino acids: CASRLQRGTEAFF. The CDR3 DNA reads TGTGCCAGCAGATTACAGCGGGGCACTGAAGCTTTCTTT.

This CDR3 reads CASSLAGSGLDTQYF. Written as DNA, the CDR3 is TGTGCCAGCAGCTTAGCGGGCTCGGGGTTGGATACGCAGTATTTT. The gene calls are TRBV11-3 and TRBJ2-3; tentative D call: TRBD2 (5 bases). This CDR3 comprises 15 residues. The V end was cut by 1 base, the J end by 6 bases, with 14 bases between. Looked up from germline, CDR1 is SGHNT and CDR2 is YENEEA.

V usage is TRBV7-9 and J usage is TRBJ2-3; D is possibly TRBD1 or TRBD2 (5 bases each). V was pared by 1 base and J by 4 bases, with 18 bases between. CDR1 is SEHNR, CDR2 FQNEAQ, per germline (reference sequence). The length of the CDR3 is 17 residues. CDR3 bases: TGTGCCAGCAGCTTAGGGACTGCAAATCCCAGGGCAGATACGCAGTATTTT. The encoded protein is CASSLGTANPRADTQYF.

The chain links TRBV30 to TRBJ1-5; 7 bases are a match to TRBD1. The CDR3 length is 16 residues. The V segment lost 5 bases and the J segment 1 base; nucleotides outside the gene matches: 11. CDR1 is GTSNPN, CDR2 SVGIG, per germline (reference sequence). The CDR3 DNA reads as TGTGCCTGGGGGGGGTTGACAGGGTCCAGCAATCAGCCCCAGCATTTT. This sequence encodes CAWGGLTGSSNQPQHF. The full variable domain, completed using reference TRBV30 and TRBJ1-5, is SQTIHQWPATLVQPVGSPLSLECTVEGTSNPNLYWYRQAAGRGLQLLFYSVGIGQISSEVPQNLSASRPQDRQFILSSKKLLLSDSGFYLCAWGGLTGSSNQPQHFGDGTRLSIL.

There are a few counts of this clone. The gene calls are TRBV7-2 and TRBJ1-6; D uncertain. This CDR3 is 13 amino acids long. CDR1 is SGHTA, CDR2 FQGNSA, per germline. Deletions cut 3 bases from V and 12 bases from J, with 12 bases between. The CDR3 reads CASSFNAGQPLHF. The CDR3 DNA follows: TGTGCCAGCAGCTTCAACGCAGGTCAACCCCTCCACTTT.